These 17 T cell receptor beta chains were sequenced from one sample in a study of cytomegalovirus exposure and HLA in healthy donors. The PCR employed 60 Vbeta primers together with 13 Jbeta primers. TCRdb keeps only in-frame clones here, not all; method: immunoSEQ multiplex PCR. This repertoire shows approximately 120,000 clones, 78% found once; its top ten account for more than 3%. Sample: PBMCs. The receptors were gathered from a man in his forties in good health and CMV-seronegative.

The chain couples TRBV4-3 to TRBJ2-7; D is undetermined. The length of the CDR3 is 17 residues. Germline CDR1 reads LGHNA; CDR2 reads YSLEER. V was clipped by 0 bases and J by 1 base, with 16 bases between them. The DNA of the CDR3 is TGCGCCAGCAGCCAAGATTTTACTCGCGACTCTTCCTACGAGCAGTACTTC. It specifies CASSQDFTRDSSYEQYF.

This clone was counted once. The gene calls are TRBV11-2 and TRBJ2-5; perhaps TRBD2 as D (7 bases). The V gene's germline CDR1 is SGHAT and CDR2 FQNNGV. The length of the CDR3 is 17 residues. The ends were cut back, 5 bases at V and 5 bases at J, with 24 bases in the middle. The CDR3 protein is CASSGGETGGGRETQYF. CDR3 nucleotides: TGTGCCAGCAGCGGGGGGGAGACAGGCGGGGGTCGGGAGACCCAGTACTTC.

V is TRBV7-2 and J is TRBJ2-1, with 11 positions matching TRBD2. CDR1 and CDR2 from the germline V gene are SGHTA and FQGNSA. The CDR3 length is 15 residues. With 5 bases clipped from V and 4 bases from J, the junction kept 4 bases outside the gene matches. The CDR3 here is CASSLRTSGYNEQFF. In nucleotides, the CDR3 is TGTGCCAGCAGCCTCCGGACTAGCGGGTACAATGAGCAGTTCTTC.

This clone turned up a few times. At the DNA level, this CDR3 is encoded by other sequences in the same sample as well. The chain couples TRBV18 to TRBJ2-7, with D unclear. This CDR3 has 15 amino acids. The germline V gene has CDR1 KGHSH and CDR2 LQKENI. Trimming took 2 bases from V and 0 from J, leaving 11 bases between them. This CDR3 reads CASSPTSGSSYEQYF. In DNA, the CDR3 is TGTGCCAGCTCACCAACGTCAGGAAGCTCCTACGAGCAGTACTTC.

The sample holds a few counts of this clone. This chain connects TRBV9 to TRBJ1-5; weak D call: TRBD1 (6 bases). Trimming cost V 3 bases and J 5 bases, with 15 bases left between them. Germline V gene sequence: CDR1 SGDLS, CDR2 YYNGEE. This CDR3 contains 15 residues. In nucleotides, the CDR3 is TGTGCCAGCAGCGCACAGGGTGAGGCTTATCAGCCCCAGCATTTT. As protein: CASSAQGEAYQPQHF.

This clone has only one observation. The V and J genes are TRBV5-1 and TRBJ2-3; D remains ambiguous. CDR1 and CDR2 (germline): SGHRS, YFSETQ. V lost 2 bases and J 0 bases, leaving 10 bases between the germline ends. The CDR3 spans 15 residues. DNA of the CDR3: TGCGCCAGCAGCTTCCGCGGCTCTAGCACAGATACGCAGTATTTT. Translation: CASSFRGSSTDTQYF.

CDR3 sequence (DNA): TGTGCCAGCAGTTTATACCAGGGAGGTTCACCCCTCCACTTT. As protein: CASSLYQGGSPLHF. The V and J genes are TRBV28 and TRBJ1-6; D possibly corresponds to TRBD1 (5 bases). The V end was cut by 1 base, the J end by 9 bases, with 10 bases between. Looked up from germline, CDR1 is MDHEN and CDR2 is SYDVKM. The CDR3 covers 14 residues.

The chain uses TRBV28 and TRBJ2-5; 9 positions agree with TRBD1. TRBJ2-7 matches the DNA end more closely, so the J call is doubtful. The germline gives CDR1 MDHEN, CDR2 SYDVKM. CDR3 size: 15 residues. The CDR3 spells CASSGRGTGIYEQYF. As DNA, the CDR3 is TGTGCCAGCAGCGGGCGGGGGACAGGGATCTACGAGCAGTACTTC.

This clone was seen only once. This sequence joins TRBV6-5 and TRBJ1-1; possibly TRBD1 for D (5 bases). With 2 bases removed from V and 10 bases from J, the gap between germline ends came to 8 bases. The CDR3 loop spans 11 amino acids. Per germline, CDR1 MNHEY and CDR2 SVGAGI. DNA of the CDR3: TGTGCCAGCAGTTACAAGGGGATAGCTTTCTTT. Amino acids: CASSYKGIAFF.

This clone was observed a single time. The V call is TRBV14, the J call TRBJ1-3, with 7 bases aligning to TRBD1. The CDR3 has 16 residues. V shed 3 bases and J 3 bases; nucleotides not matched to a gene: 8. Germline CDR1 SGHDN, CDR2 FVKESK. CDR3 coding DNA: TGTGCCAGCAGCCAGTCACTGTACAGGGGTGGAAACACCATATATTTT. Amino acids: CASSQSLYRGGNTIYF.

The chain is built from TRBV5-1 and TRBJ2-5; the match to TRBD1 covers 9 bases. The CDR3 covers 15 residues. J was trimmed by 3 bases and V by 4 bases; bases with no gene match: 7. Germline CDR1 and CDR2: SGHRS and YFSETQ. The CDR3 region has the DNA TGCGCCAGCAGCGGGGGGGACAGGGTGGAAGAGACCCAGTACTTC. Residues: CASSGGDRVEETQYF.

This sequence joins TRBV7-2 and TRBJ2-5, with D maybe TRBD2 (5 bases). The CDR3 consists of 15 residues. Germline CDR1 SGHTA, CDR2 FQGNSA. Trimming removed 4 bases from V and 1 base from J, with 13 bases in between. The CDR3 DNA sequence: TGTGCCAGCAGCTCAAGCGGTGGCAGCCAAGAGACCCAGTACTTC. As protein: CASSSSGGSQETQYF.

CDR3 sequence reads: CASSTTDYGYTF. CDR3 nucleotide sequence: TGTGCCAGCAGTACGACAGACTATGGCTACACCTTC. This chain joins TRBV28 and TRBJ1-2; D is perhaps TRBD1 (5 bases). Germline CDR1 reads MDHEN; CDR2 reads SYDVKM. V was cut by 5 bases and J by 3 bases, with 7 bases left in between. CDR3 length: 12 residues.

A note on this clone: One end of the junction is discordant with germline, which a read error may explain. Other DNA sequences of this sample code for an identical CDR3. This chain links TRBV4-2 with TRBJ1-2, with D perhaps TRBD1 (5 bases). This CDR3 is 12 amino acids long. The germline CDR1 and CDR2 sequences are LGHNA and YNFKEQ. This CDR3 is CASSDRTYGYTF. In DNA, the CDR3 is TGTGCTAGCAGCGACAGAACATATGGCTACACCTTC.

The rearrangement links TRBV6-6 to TRBJ2-4, with a tentative D call TRBD2 (6 bases). CDR1 and CDR2 (germline): MNHNY, SVGAGI (reference sequence). Trimming took off 0 bases at V and 8 bases at J, with 8 bases between the two ends. There are 13 residues in the CDR3. The CDR3 DNA reads as TGTGCCAGCAGTTACTCGCCGGGGGACATTCAGTACTTC. This translates into CASSYSPGDIQYF.

The chain joins TRBV6-5 to TRBJ1-5; unclear D gene. This CDR3 spans 14 amino acids. The V end lost 6 bases, the J end lost 7 bases, and 16 bases lay between the germline ends. The germline V gene encodes CDR1 MNHEY and CDR2 SVGAGI. CDR3 nucleotides: TGTGCCAGCAGCTATCGTCAGCAGAGGCAGCCCCAGCATTTT. Translating gives CASSYRQQRQPQHF.

The chain uses TRBV9 and TRBJ2-5; no firm D call. Trimming took off 3 bases at V and 4 bases at J, with 7 bases between the two ends. This CDR3 region has 12 residues. The V gene's germline CDR1 is SGDLS and CDR2 YYNGEE. CDR3: CASSATGETQYF. The CDR3 DNA follows: TGTGCCAGCAGCGCAACTGGAGAGACCCAGTACTTC.